This TCR beta chain was captured by sequencing in a study of cytomegalovirus exposure and HLA in healthy donors. Details on this clone: Its antigen remains unidentified.

PCR primers comprised 60 Vbeta and 13 Jbeta primers. Profiled with immunoSEQ multiplex PCR; TCRdb holds only in-frame clones, not every one. The repertoire consists of 120,000 or so clones, with approximately 80% occurring once and the leading ten covering over 1%. Findings and limits, study-wide: A likely sequencing artifact accounted for one observed cluster of highly shared sequence variants. In a later analysis, parvovirus B19, influenza, CMV and Epstein-Barr virus appeared linked to several top co-occurrence clusters.

The length of the CDR3 is 16 residues. The germline V gene has CDR1 SNHLY and CDR2 FYNNEI. V lost 1 base, J lost 3 bases, and 13 bases lay in between. The chain is built from TRBV2 and TRBJ1-5; TRBD1 is a possible D gene (5 bases). What was sequenced was PBMCs. This clonotype originated in a human donor in good health. CDR3 loop: CASSEGRVDYNQPQHF. In DNA, the CDR3 is TGTGCCAGCAGTGAAGGCAGGGTGGATTACAATCAGCCCCAGCATTTT.